A single T cell receptor (beta chain) is shown here with its context. Its cognate antigen has yet to be identified. No base quality values were provided; no much bigger clone lies one nucleotide off. Library creation used PCR. The sample was run on an Illumina HiSeq 2500. TCR library preparation used molecular barcoding, with unique molecular identifiers applied to normalize quantification of the TCRbeta repertoire. Using fastp trimming at Q25 and MiXCR clonotype assembly, TCRdb reanalyzed the public sequencing data and kept in-frame beta chains. Entries are consolidated by CDR3 protein sequence, retaining the most common genes and DNA. In all, the sample holds about 980,000 distinct CDR3 sequences, and roughly 29% of those were seen once. More than 25% of the sample lies in the top ten. The record originates from a study of T-cell reconstitution after alpha-beta-depleted transplantation in children (TCRdb year 2016). With regard to the full study: Using TCR repertoire profiling, the study quantitatively followed how T-cell immune reconstitution unfolded in children after TCRalphabeta/CD19-depleted allogeneic hematopoietic cell transplantation.

The intended sense of this specimen's treatment or condition label: allogeneic hematopoietic cell transplantation with graft depleted of TCRalphabeta T cells and CD19 B cells. Transplant recipients were children who received TCRalphabeta/CD19-depleted allogeneic hematopoietic cell grafts. Beyond this particular receptor, the publication reports: The apparently early alphabetaT-cell count recovery about two months after transplant was reportedly dependent on only several hundred rapidly expanded clones derived from non-depleted graft cells. In some patients, the high TCRbeta diversity seen at day 60 was put down to recipient T cells and intrathymic progenitors that had survived conditioning. Over the following months the frequencies of hyperexpanded clones went down, and after one year T-cell counts and TCRbeta diversity were mostly credited to newly produced T cells.

Trimming costs V 4 bases and J 11 bases, and their ends lie 15 bases apart. From the germline V gene, CDR1 is LGHNA and CDR2 is YSLEER. The CDR3 measures 14 amino acids from cysteine to phenylalanine. Just the 42-base CDR3 DNA is kept, in frame starting at base 1. The receptor chain draws on TRBV4-3 and TRBJ1-6, with an unclear D gene assignment. This specimen consisted of PBMCs, mostly from graft donor cells, obtained 360 days after TCRalphabeta/CD19-depleted stem cell transplant. This TCR was sampled from a boy less than two years old who had a stem cell transplant for SCID, so the T cells may come from the graft donor. For the CDR3, the sequence is CASSPRPGHTPLHF. DNA sequence: TGCGCCAGCAGCCCCCGACCCGGGCATACACCCCTCCACTTT.